The 25 T cell receptor beta chains listed next were all sequenced from one sample in a study of cytomegalovirus exposure and HLA in healthy donors. Primers: 60 Vbeta forward and 13 Jbeta reverse. Sequenced by immunoSEQ multiplex PCR; TCRdb stores in-frame clones only, minus some. The table includes approximately 100,000 clones, more than 65% detected once. What was sequenced was PBMCs. These receptors were obtained from a woman under 30 in good health and CMV-seropositive.

The chain is built from TRBV6-6 and TRBJ2-1, with 7 bases identical to TRBD2. Germline V gene data show CDR1 as MNHNY and CDR2 as SVGAGI (reference sequence). The CDR3 loop spans 15 amino acids. J lost 4 bases, V lost 5 bases, and 8 bases had no gene match. The CDR3 DNA is TGTGCCAGCAGTCCGCTAACGGGAGGATACAATGAGCAGTTCTTC. This codes for CASSPLTGGYNEQFF.

Only one count was recorded for this clone. The gene calls are TRBV6-6 and TRBJ2-3, with TRBD1 matching 11 bases. Germline CDR1 MNHNY, CDR2 SVGAGI (reference sequence). This CDR3 spans 15 amino acids. J gave up 5 bases and V 7 bases, and 8 bases lay outside the gene matches. The CDR3: CASTKRTGGGDTQYF. As DNA, the CDR3 is TGTGCCAGCACCAAAAGGACAGGGGGCGGAGATACGCAGTATTTT.

The CDR3 loop is CASSFGVPYEQYF. CDR3 nucleotides: TGTGCCAGCAGCTTCGGAGTACCCTACGAGCAGTACTTC. The chain has TRBV5-4 and TRBJ2-7; D call uncertain. The V end lost 2 bases, the J end lost 2 bases, and 8 bases lay between the germline ends. CDR3 length equals 13 residues. Germline CDR1 is SGHNT and CDR2 is YYREEE (reference sequence).

V usage is TRBV5-1 and J usage is TRBJ2-7; D possibly corresponds to TRBD2 (5 bases). CDR1 SGHRS and CDR2 YFSETQ come from the germline V gene. V was cut by 4 bases and J by 2 bases, with 16 bases left in between. CDR3 size: 15 residues. The CDR3 here is CASSPRTDSTYEQYF. CDR3 nucleotides: TGCGCCAGCAGCCCGAGAACGGACTCGACCTACGAGCAGTACTTC.

The rearrangement links TRBV29-1 to TRBJ2-1, with D possibly matching TRBD2 (6 bases). Germline CDR1 SQVTM, CDR2 ANQGSEA. The CDR3 has 15 residues. Trimming cost V 5 bases and J 0 bases, with 14 bases left between them. The CDR3 DNA is TGCAGCGTTAAGGGCGCGGGGAGCTCCTACAATGAGCAGTTCTTC. This sequence encodes CSVKGAGSSYNEQFF.

The rearrangement joins TRBV6-1 to TRBJ1-3; D not certain. Germline lookup yields CDR1 MNHNS and CDR2 SASEGT. The length of the CDR3 is 16 residues. The ends were cut back, 1 base at V and 4 bases at J, with 14 bases in the middle. The CDR3 reads CASSEDAGNPGNTIYF. In nucleotides, the CDR3 is TGTGCCAGCAGTGAAGACGCGGGGAACCCCGGAAACACCATATATTTT.

The chain has TRBV11-2 and TRBJ2-5; 9 nucleotides agree with TRBD1. V was clipped by 5 bases and J by 0 bases; unmatched bases: 10. This CDR3 is 17 amino acids long. Germline V CDR1 and CDR2: SGHAT, FQNNGV. The chain's CDR3 is CASSLGAGTGYQETQYF. The DNA of the CDR3 is TGTGCCAGCAGCCTAGGGGCCGGGACAGGGTACCAAGAGACCCAGTACTTC.

The rearrangement uses TRBV28 and TRBJ1-2, with D maybe TRBD1 (6 bases). CDR3 length equals 14 residues. The germline gives CDR1 MDHEN, CDR2 SYDVKM. Deletions cut 3 bases from V and 6 bases from J, with 14 bases between. The CDR3 reads CASSFVQGQHGYTF. The CDR3 region has the DNA TGTGCCAGCAGTTTTGTGCAGGGGCAACATGGCTACACCTTC.

The chain combines TRBV18 with TRBJ2-1, with D possibly matching TRBD2 (6 bases). The germline CDR1 and CDR2 sequences are KGHSH and LQKENI. This CDR3 has 15 amino acids. The V and J ends lost 3 bases and 5 bases respectively, with 14 bases between them. CDR3 amino acids: CASSPLAHGNNEQFF. As DNA, the CDR3 is TGTGCCAGCTCACCGCTAGCGCATGGGAACAATGAGCAGTTCTTC.

This clone occurred a few times. The CDR3 is CAWRDTAGGYTF. For the CDR3, the DNA is TGTGCCTGGAGGGATACTGCGGGTGGCTACACCTTC. The rearrangement joins TRBV30 to TRBJ1-2, with D unresolved. This CDR3 has 12 residues. Trimming left V 3 bases short and J 7 bases short, with 12 bases between. In germline, CDR1 is GTSNPN, CDR2 SVGIG (reference sequence). The full variable domain, with the rest looked up from reference TRBV30 and TRBJ1-2, is SQTIHQWPATLVQPVGSPLSLECTVEGTSNPNLYWYRQAAGRGLQLLFYSVGIGQISSEVPQNLSASRPQDRQFILSSKKLLLSDSGFYLCAWRDTAGGYTFGSGTRLTVV.

The gene calls are TRBV7-2 and TRBJ2-3, with TRBD2 as a possible D gene (6 bases). Trimming shortened V by 1 base and J by 7 bases, and 15 bases separated the two germline ends. There are 15 residues in the CDR3. Germline CDR1 reads SGHTA; CDR2 reads FQGNSA. CDR3 in amino acids: CASSLGLVEGNTQYF. Written as DNA, the CDR3 is TGTGCCAGCAGCTTAGGCCTCGTGGAGGGCAATACGCAGTATTTT.

To note about this clone: In the same sample, other DNA sequences code for this CDR3. The chain uses TRBV6-5 and TRBJ2-5, with D possibly matching TRBD2 (5 bases). This CDR3 contains 14 residues. V was trimmed by 2 bases and J by 2 bases, leaving 9 bases between them. Germline CDR1 and CDR2: MNHEY and SVGAGI. The CDR3 DNA sequence: TGTGCCAGCAGTTACAACCGGGGACAAGAGACCCAGTACTTC. It yields the protein CASSYNRGQETQYF.

The rearrangement links TRBV19 to TRBJ2-7, with no clear D. Germline CDR1 reads LNHDA; CDR2 reads SQIVND (reference sequence). The CDR3 loop spans 14 amino acids. V dropped 5 bases and J dropped 3 bases, with 14 bases sitting between them. Here the CDR3 reads CASSGQDGYYEQYF. CDR3 in DNA: TGTGCCAGTAGTGGGCAGGATGGCTACTACGAGCAGTACTTC. The full variable domain, completed using reference TRBV19 and TRBJ2-7, is DGGITQSPKYLFRKEGQNVTLSCEQNLNHDAMYWYRQDPGQGLRLIYYSQIVNDFQKGDIAEGYSVSREKKESFPLTVTSAQKNPTAFYLCASSGQDGYYEQYFGPGTRLTVT.

This clone was recorded a few times. This chain uses TRBV25-1 with TRBJ1-1; no reliable D call. This CDR3 comprises 10 residues. V was clipped by 6 bases and J by 9 bases, with 8 bases between them. From germline, CDR1 is MGHDK and CDR2 SYGVNS. CDR3: CASRREKAFF. Here the CDR3 DNA reads TGTGCCAGCAGGAGGGAGAAAGCTTTCTTT.

As concerns this clone: Other DNA sequences within the sample encode an identical CDR3. This chain connects TRBV30 to TRBJ2-7, with TRBD1 matching 10 bases. The CDR3 is made up of 14 amino acids. Germline V gene data show CDR1 as GTSNPN and CDR2 as SVGIG (reference sequence). Unmatched junction bases numbered 6, after V lost 3 bases and J lost 4 bases. The CDR3 region has the DNA TGTGCCTGGAGCGGTCTGGGACAGGGGTACGAGCAGTACTTC. Its protein is CAWSGLGQGYEQYF.

The rearrangement links TRBV28 to TRBJ2-7; the match to TRBD1 covers 7 bases. Trimming at V came to 6 bases and at J to 3 bases, leaving 5 bases not matched to a gene. The CDR3 has 13 residues. CDR1 and CDR2 (germline): MDHEN, SYDVKM. CDR3 nucleotide sequence: TGTGCCAGCAGCCAGGGACAGAGCTACGAGCAGTACTTC. This sequence encodes CASSQGQSYEQYF.

The chain employs TRBV19 and TRBJ2-1; tentative D call: TRBD1 (5 bases). V dropped 5 bases and J dropped 3 bases, with 11 bases sitting between them. Germline assignment: CDR1 LNHDA and CDR2 SQIVND (reference sequence). CDR3 length equals 14 residues. CDR3 sequence: CASSAQVYYNEQFF. The CDR3 DNA sequence: TGTGCCAGTAGTGCACAGGTCTACTACAATGAGCAGTTCTTC. Together with reference TRBV19 and TRBJ2-1, the CDR3 gives the full variable domain: DGGITQSPKYLFRKEGQNVTLSCEQNLNHDAMYWYRQDPGQGLRLIYYSQIVNDFQKGDIAEGYSVSREKKESFPLTVTSAQKNPTAFYLCASSAQVYYNEQFFGPGTRLTVL.

The rearrangement uses TRBV5-5 and TRBJ2-7; 9 nucleotides align to TRBD1. The CDR3 extends over 15 amino acids. Per the germline V gene, CDR1 is SGHKS and CDR2 is YYEKEE (reference sequence). J gave up 2 bases and V 2 bases, and 5 bases lay outside the gene matches. CDR3 sequence reads: CASSFDRGSAYEQYF. CDR3 sequence (DNA): TGTGCCAGCAGCTTCGACAGGGGGAGCGCCTACGAGCAGTACTTC. The full variable domain, with the rest looked up from reference TRBV5-5 and TRBJ2-7, is DAGVTQSPTHLIKTRGQQVTLRCSPISGHKSVSWYQQVLGQGPQFIFQYYEKEERGRGNFPDRFSARQFPNYSSELNVNALLLGDSALYLCASSFDRGSAYEQYFGPGTRLTVT.

The chain has TRBV7-2 and TRBJ2-7; 8 positions match TRBD2. Germline V gene lookup returns CDR1 SGHTA and CDR2 FQGNSA. This CDR3 is built from 15 residues. After removal of 5 bases from V and 2 bases from J, the junction contained 8 bases not matched to a gene. CDR3 sequence: CASSVTSGETYEQYF. The CDR3, as DNA: TGTGCCAGCAGCGTAACTAGCGGAGAAACCTACGAGCAGTACTTC.

The V and J genes are TRBV2 and TRBJ1-5; 8 bases fit TRBD1. Germline CDR1 is SNHLY and CDR2 is FYNNEI. The junction had 0 bases not matched to a gene; V was cut back by 1 base and J by 4 bases. The CDR3 length is 14 residues. The CDR3 DNA is TGTGCCAGCAGTGAAGGACAGGGGAATCAGCCCCAGCATTTT. Translation gives CASSEGQGNQPQHF.

This rearrangement joins TRBV4-3 to TRBJ2-7; 7 bases are shared with TRBD2. V was clipped by 0 bases and J by 2 bases; unmatched bases: 7. The germline V gene has CDR1 LGHNA and CDR2 YSLEER. The CDR3 is 16 amino acids. In DNA form, the CDR3 reads TGCGCCAGCAGCCAAGATTACGCTAGCGGAGCCTACGAGCAGTACTTC. It encodes CASSQDYASGAYEQYF.

This chain joins TRBV20-1 and TRBJ1-4; a weak D match, TRBD1 (6 bases). This CDR3 comprises 11 residues. The V end was cut by 4 bases, the J end by 15 bases, with 15 bases between. Per germline, CDR1 DFQATT and CDR2 SNEGSKA (reference sequence). The CDR3 here is CSAKPTGGMFF. CDR3 DNA: TGCAGTGCTAAACCGACAGGTGGAATGTTTTTT.

The rearrangement uses TRBV9 and TRBJ2-3, with 7 bases identical to TRBD2. The CDR3 loop spans 16 amino acids. Germline V gene lookup returns CDR1 SGDLS and CDR2 YYNGEE. The trim removed 0 bases at V and 2 bases at J, leaving 6 bases unmatched. CDR3 residues: CASSVGGGSHTDTQYF. CDR3 in DNA: TGTGCCAGCAGCGTAGGGGGGGGGTCCCACACAGATACGCAGTATTTT.

V and J are TRBV29-1 and TRBJ2-2; 8 bases fit TRBD2. Germline V gives CDR1 SQVTM, CDR2 ANQGSEA. The CDR3 runs to 13 residues. The V segment lost 0 bases and the J segment 7 bases; nucleotides outside the gene matches: 1. Here the CDR3 reads CSVEDGGVGELFF. The CDR3 region has the DNA TGCAGCGTTGAAGACGGGGGGGTCGGGGAGCTGTTTTTT.

This clone was observed a few times. The gene calls are TRBV19 and TRBJ1-1; 10 bases match TRBD1. CDR3 length: 16 residues. After removal of 5 bases from V and 6 bases from J, the junction contained 12 bases not matched to a gene. Germline CDR1 and CDR2: LNHDA and SQIVND (reference sequence). CDR3 amino acids: CASSRGQPGQGAEAFF. The CDR3 nucleotides read TGTGCCAGTAGTCGAGGTCAACCAGGACAGGGGGCTGAAGCTTTCTTT.